This TCR beta chain was identified in a study of PD-L1 blockade in urothelial cancer. Looking at the study overall: Patients with male sex and bladder-origin urothelial cancer accounted for about 85% of the roughly 30 enrolled. Among blood samples, the median T cell count was around 150,000.

A word on this clone: Its antigen is currently unknown.

CDR3 length: 13 amino acids. Germline CDR1 and CDR2: SQVTM and ANQGSEA. V gave up 7 bases and J gave up 6 bases; unmatched junction bases: 8. Regarding the study as a whole: Pretreatment peripheral blood TCR clonality that fell below the median predicted better survival among the patients studied.

Synthetic TCR analog templates were spiked into all PCRs individually. Profiling relied on immunoSEQ multiplex PCR, and the TCRdb table lists in-frame clones only, not all of them. The data contain tens of thousands of clones, 90% of them singletons. Regarding time point: pretreatment peripheral blood. The TCR sequence derives from a man in his 60s with urothelial cancer. This material consisted of PBMCs, taken around atezolizumab (anti-PD-L1) treatment. The V gene is TRBV29-1, the J gene TRBJ2-5; 10 nucleotides match TRBD1. The CDR3 DNA follows: TGCAGCGCGTGGGACAGGGGTATGCAGACCCAGTACTTC. The encoded protein is CSAWDRGMQTQYF.